The 6 T cell receptor beta chains given below trace back to one sample, sequenced in a study of T cells in Graves' hyperthyroidism and ophthalmopathy. It was RNA transcripts that yielded the amplified TCR beta CDR3 regions. A first-round RT-PCR of the TCR CDR3 used the HTBI primer set. TCRdb re-called the multiplex PCR reads through MiXCR, storing one row per CDR3 protein. The table has 600,000 or so distinct CDR3 sequences, about 15% seen once. The sequencing input was blood. The source is a woman in her forties or fifties with Graves' ophthalmopathy.

The chain couples TRBV20-1 to TRBJ1-6; D gene ambiguous. V was pared by 5 bases and J by 7 bases, with 21 bases between. Germline V gene sequence: CDR1 DFQATT, CDR2 SNEGSKA (reference sequence). This CDR3 spans 16 amino acids. The CDR3 protein is CSAQLQVSRMNSPLHF. The CDR3 bases are TGCAGTGCTCAGCTCCAGGTAAGTCGAATGAATTCACCCCTCCACTTT.

This clonotype came up many times. The genes are TRBV12-3 or TRBV12-4 and TRBJ1-1; 7 bases are shared with TRBD1. Trimming at V came to 6 bases and at J to 4 bases, leaving 5 bases not matched to a gene. The CDR3 length is 13 residues. The CDR3 here is CASSRQGSTEAFF. The CDR3 nucleotides read TGTGCCAGCAGCCGACAGGGTAGCACTGAAGCTTTCTTT.

This clonotype was recorded many times. The chain uses TRBV28 and TRBJ2-5, with no clear D. The CDR3 length is 13 residues. The germline gives CDR1 MDHEN, CDR2 SYDVKM. The V and J ends lost 8 bases and 5 bases respectively, with 15 bases between them. The CDR3 sequence is CASRSVVSETQYF. The CDR3 nucleotides read TGTGCCAGCCGATCAGTGGTTTCGGAGACCCAGTACTTC.

This clonotype was found a few times. J is TRBJ2-3 and V is TRBV4-3, with 7 positions matching TRBD2. This CDR3 spans 17 amino acids. Germline values: CDR1 LGHNA, CDR2 YSLEER. V trimming: 0 bases; J trimming: 2 bases; junction bases outside the gene matches: 8. CDR3 sequence: CASSQDRPSGYTDTQYF. In DNA form, the CDR3 reads TGCGCCAGCAGCCAAGATCGTCCTAGCGGATACACAGATACGCAGTATTTT.

In its sample, this clonotype was seen many times. The chain has TRBV2 and TRBJ1-2; no reliable D call. CDR3 length: 12 residues. V gave up 4 bases and J gave up 4 bases, with 7 bases separating them. Germline V gene sequence: CDR1 SNHLY, CDR2 FYNNEI. Written as DNA, the CDR3 is TGTGCCAGCAGTGTAGAAAGCTATGGCTACACCTTC. Translated: CASSVESYGYTF.

CDR3 in amino acids: CASSLVGSGRVGEQFF. CDR3 sequence (DNA): TGTGCCAGCAGCTTAGTCGGTAGCGGGAGGGTCGGTGAGCAGTTCTTC. The chain carries TRBV7-9 and TRBJ2-1; 11 bases line up with TRBD2. CDR1 and CDR2 from the germline V gene are SEHNR and FQNEAQ (reference sequence). This CDR3 is 16 amino acids long. With 1 base clipped from V and 9 bases from J, the junction kept 8 bases outside the gene matches.